This TCR beta chain stems from a study of control samples from healthy donors and cancer patients. Germline CDR1 is SQVTM and CDR2 is ANQGSEA. The CDR3 contains 15 residues. The V segment lost 5 bases and the J segment 6 bases; nucleotides outside the gene matches: 13. Here immunoSEQ multiplex PCR was the method, and the copy in TCRdb shows in-frame clones only, minus some. The sample has 63,000 or so clones, approximately 84% seen once. This TCR was sampled from a man aged 50 to 60 in good health. The specimen sequenced was blood. The chain uses TRBV29-1 and TRBJ1-2, with 9 bases identical to TRBD1. The CDR3 nucleotides read TGCAGCGTTTCCGCTACCGGGACAGGGAGGGATGGCTACACCTTC. Its translation: CSVSATGTGRDGYTF.